The T cell receptor beta chain described here comes from a study of T cells in Graves' hyperthyroidism and ophthalmopathy. Study information: Once the initial diagnosis was made, peripheral blood was obtained before any treatment.

The table lists this clonotype with many counts. Thyroid ultrasound, orbital computed tomography, clinical symptoms, and serum thyroxine and TRAb underpinned diagnoses. V shed 0 bases and J 2 bases; nucleotides not matched to a gene: 8. There are 16 residues in the CDR3. Germline values: CDR1 DFQATT, CDR2 SNEGSKA (reference sequence). Amplification of TCR beta CDR3 regions was performed using RNA transcripts as template. The TCR CDR3 was amplified in a first-round RT-PCR using the HTBI primer set. TCRdb used MiXCR to reprocess the multiplex PCR reads, holding one entry per CDR3 protein. The table includes about 610,000 distinct CDR3 sequences, 14% to 15% detected once.

Sequencing was performed on blood. This sequence joins TRBV20-1 and TRBJ2-5; 8 bases line up with TRBD2. This sequence originates from a woman aged 40 to 50 with Graves' ophthalmopathy. The CDR3 sequence is CSARDHQAGVQETQYF. The CDR3 nucleotides read TGCAGTGCTAGAGACCACCAAGCGGGGGTACAAGAGACCCAGTACTTC.